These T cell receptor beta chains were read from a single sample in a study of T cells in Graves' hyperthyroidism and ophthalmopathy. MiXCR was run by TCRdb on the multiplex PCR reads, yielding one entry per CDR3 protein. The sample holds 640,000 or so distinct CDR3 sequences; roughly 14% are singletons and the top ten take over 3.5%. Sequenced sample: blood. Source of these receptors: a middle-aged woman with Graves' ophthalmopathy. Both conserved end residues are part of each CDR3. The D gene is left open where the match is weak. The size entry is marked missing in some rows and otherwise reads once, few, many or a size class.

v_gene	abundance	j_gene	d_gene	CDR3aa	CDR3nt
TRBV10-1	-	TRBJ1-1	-	CASSDWGGEAFF	TGCGCCAGCAGTGATTGGGGTGGTGAAGCTTTCTTT
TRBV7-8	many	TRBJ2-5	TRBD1	CASSRDRAMETQYF	TGTGCCAGCAGCCGGGACAGGGCTATGGAGACCCAGTACTTC
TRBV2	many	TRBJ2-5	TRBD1	CASKTRYRGHQETQYF	TGTGCCAGCAAAACTCGGTACAGGGGGCACCAAGAGACCCAGTACTTC
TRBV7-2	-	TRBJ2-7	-	CASSTWRGPSYEQYF	TGTGCCAGCAGCACGTGGAGGGGACCTTCCTACGAGCAGTACTTC
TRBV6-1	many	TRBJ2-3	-	CASSPGTRRLYF	TGTGCCAGCAGTCCCGGGACACGGCGTCTGTATTTT
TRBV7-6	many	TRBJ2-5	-	CASSPSALASQETQYF	TGTGCCAGCAGCCCATCGGCACTTGCCTCCCAAGAGACCCAGTACTTC
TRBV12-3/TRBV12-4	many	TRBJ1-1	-	CASKTVGAEAFF	TGTGCCAGCAAGACAGTCGGTGCTGAAGCTTTCTTT
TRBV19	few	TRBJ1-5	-	CASSTFIWQPQHF	TGTGCCAGTAGCACGTTTATTTGGCAGCCCCAGCATTTT
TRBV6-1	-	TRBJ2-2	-	CASSPYLTAGELFF	TGTGCCAGCAGTCCATATTTAACCGCCGGGGAGCTGTTTTTT
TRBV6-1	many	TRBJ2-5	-	CASSAILGGETQYF	TGTGCCAGCAGTGCGATACTAGGAGGGGAGACCCAGTACTTC
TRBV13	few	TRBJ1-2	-	CASSLATELYGYTF	TGTGCCAGCAGCTTAGCGACAGAACTCTATGGCTACACCTTC
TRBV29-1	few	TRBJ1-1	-	CSVDRGSNTEAFF	TGCAGCGTTGACCGGGGGTCGAACACTGAAGCTTTCTTT
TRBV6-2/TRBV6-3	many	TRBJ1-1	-	CASSYSPLGSTEAFF	TGTGCCAGCAGTTACTCACCTTTGGGTAGCACTGAAGCTTTCTTT
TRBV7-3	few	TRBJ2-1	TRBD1	CASSPFDRGGGEQFF	TGTGCCAGCAGCCCATTTGACAGGGGAGGTGGTGAGCAGTTCTTC
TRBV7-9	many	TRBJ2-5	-	CASSLQGGEAQYF	TGTGCCAGCAGCTTACAGGGTGGAGAGGCCCAGTACTTC
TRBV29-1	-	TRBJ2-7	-	CSALVWRGDTYEQYF	TGCAGCGCCCTCGTTTGGAGGGGTGACACCTACGAGCAGTACTTC
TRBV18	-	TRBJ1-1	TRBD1	CASSRLEGQDTEAFF	TGTGCCAGCTCACGGTTGGAGGGACAGGACACTGAAGCTTTCTTT
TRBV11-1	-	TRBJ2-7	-	CASSPKDLTSYEQYF	TGTGCCAGCAGTCCAAAGGACTTGACCTCCTACGAGCAGTACTTC
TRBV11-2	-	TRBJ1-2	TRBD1	CASSQGGTGINSGGYTF	TGTGCCAGCAGCCAGGGGGGGACAGGGATTAATTCGGGAGGCTACACCTTC
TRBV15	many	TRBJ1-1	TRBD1	CATSGGPGGNTEAFF	TGTGCCACCAGCGGAGGTCCAGGGGGGAACACTGAAGCTTTCTTT
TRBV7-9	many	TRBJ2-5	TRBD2	CASSDLADQETQYF	TGTGCCAGCAGCGATCTAGCGGATCAAGAGACCCAGTACTTC
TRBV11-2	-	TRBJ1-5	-	CASSLDVRQGNQPQHF	TGTGCCAGCAGCTTAGATGTGCGGCAGGGTAACCAGCCCCAGCATTTT
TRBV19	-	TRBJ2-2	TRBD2	CASNILAGGGELFF	TGTGCCAGTAATATACTAGCGGGAGGAGGGGAGCTGTTTTTT
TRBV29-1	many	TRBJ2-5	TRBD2	CSVDGLLTGGPETQYF	TGCAGCGTTGATGGTCTACTCACGGGAGGGCCCGAGACCCAGTACTTC
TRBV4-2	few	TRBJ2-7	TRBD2	CASSQGLAGASYEQYF	TGTGCCAGCAGCCAAGGACTAGCGGGCGCCTCCTACGAGCAGTACTTC
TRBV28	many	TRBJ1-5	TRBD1	CASSLRPRLAGGGQPQHF	TGTGCCAGCAGTTTACGGCCTCGGCTTGCAGGGGGAGGTCAGCCCCAGCATTTT
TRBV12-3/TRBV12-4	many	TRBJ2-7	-	CASSLYKLPKLDEQYF	TGTGCCAGCAGTTTATACAAGCTCCCAAAGCTGGACGAGCAGTACTTC
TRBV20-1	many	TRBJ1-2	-	CSVVDGNYGYTF	TGCAGTGTTGTGGACGGTAACTATGGCTACACCTTC
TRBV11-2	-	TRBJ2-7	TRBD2	CASTPAAGTSGKSRAQQYF	TGTGCCAGCACCCCAGCCGCCGGGACTAGCGGGAAAAGCCGGGCGCAGCAGTACTTC
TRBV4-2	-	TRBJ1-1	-	CASSQDLGRGAFF	TGTGCCAGCAGCCAAGATTTAGGCAGGGGCGCTTTCTTT
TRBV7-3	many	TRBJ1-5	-	CASTPGEADNQPQHF	TGTGCCAGCACCCCTGGGGAGGCAGACAATCAGCCCCAGCATTTT
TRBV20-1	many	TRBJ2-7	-	CSARHTYRDEQYF	TGCAGTGCTAGACACACCTACAGGGACGAGCAGTACTTC
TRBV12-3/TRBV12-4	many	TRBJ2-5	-	CASSRTQESGETQYF	TGTGCCAGCAGTCGCACACAGGAATCGGGAGAGACCCAGTACTTC
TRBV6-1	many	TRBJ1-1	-	CASRPTGVMNTEAFF	TGTGCCAGCAGACCGACAGGCGTCATGAACACTGAAGCTTTCTTT
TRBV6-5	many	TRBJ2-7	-	CASSLYRPSSYEQYF	TGTGCCAGCAGTTTATACAGGCCGAGCTCCTACGAGCAGTACTTC
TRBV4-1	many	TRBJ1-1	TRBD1	CASSQDPGGLNTEAFF	TGCGCCAGCAGCCAAGATCCAGGGGGGCTGAACACTGAAGCTTTCTTT
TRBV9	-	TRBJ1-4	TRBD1	CASSAGTGLLSNEKLFF	TGTGCCAGCAGCGCCGGGACAGGCCTCCTTAGTAATGAAAAACTGTTTTTT
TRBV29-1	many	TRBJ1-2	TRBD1	CSVSLTGLEGYTF	TGCAGCGTTTCTCTGACAGGGTTGGAGGGCTACACCTTC
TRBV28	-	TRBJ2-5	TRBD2	CASRPYLAGGGQETQYF	TGTGCCAGCAGACCATATCTCGCGGGGGGAGGTCAAGAGACCCAGTACTTC
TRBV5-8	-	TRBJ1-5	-	CASSVWGAQHF	TGTGCCAGCAGCGTCTGGGGGGCCCAGCATTTT
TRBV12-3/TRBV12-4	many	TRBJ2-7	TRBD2	CASSLGLASSYEQYF	TGTGCCAGCAGTTTGGGACTAGCGTCATCCTACGAGCAGTACTTC
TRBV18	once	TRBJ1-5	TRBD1	CASPGQGNSNQPQHF	TGTGCCAGCCCCGGACAGGGGAATAGCAATCAGCCCCAGCATTTT
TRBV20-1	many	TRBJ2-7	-	CSPYSYEQYF	TGCAGTCCATATTCGTACGAGCAGTACTTC
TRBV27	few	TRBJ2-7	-	CASSFTGYSYEQYF	TGTGCCAGCAGTTTCACAGGGTACTCCTACGAGCAGTACTTC
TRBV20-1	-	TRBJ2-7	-	CSASDRYLYEQYF	TGCAGTGCTAGTGATAGGTATCTCTACGAGCAGTACTTC
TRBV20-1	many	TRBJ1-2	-	CSAVPPNRAYGYTF	TGCAGTGCAGTCCCCCCTAACAGGGCATATGGCTACACCTTC
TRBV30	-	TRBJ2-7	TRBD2	CAWSPIAGSAYEQYF	TGTGCCTGGAGTCCTATAGCGGGATCAGCCTACGAGCAGTACTTC
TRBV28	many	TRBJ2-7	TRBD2	CASTLAGAGEQYF	TGTGCCAGCACGCTAGCGGGTGCGGGGGAGCAGTACTTC
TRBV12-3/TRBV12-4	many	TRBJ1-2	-	CASSPPGWGGYTF	TGTGCCAGCAGCCCCCCCGGGTGGGGTGGCTACACCTTC
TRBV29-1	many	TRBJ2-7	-	CSVEDRRSSSYEQYF	TGCAGCGTTGAAGACAGGAGGTCAAGCTCCTACGAGCAGTACTTC
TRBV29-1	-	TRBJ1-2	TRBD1	CSVLQGDHYGYTF	TGCAGCGTCCTACAGGGGGATCACTATGGCTACACCTTC
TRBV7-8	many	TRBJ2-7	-	CASSLGRVPSYEQYF	TGTGCCAGCAGCTTAGGGAGGGTGCCCTCCTACGAGCAGTACTTC